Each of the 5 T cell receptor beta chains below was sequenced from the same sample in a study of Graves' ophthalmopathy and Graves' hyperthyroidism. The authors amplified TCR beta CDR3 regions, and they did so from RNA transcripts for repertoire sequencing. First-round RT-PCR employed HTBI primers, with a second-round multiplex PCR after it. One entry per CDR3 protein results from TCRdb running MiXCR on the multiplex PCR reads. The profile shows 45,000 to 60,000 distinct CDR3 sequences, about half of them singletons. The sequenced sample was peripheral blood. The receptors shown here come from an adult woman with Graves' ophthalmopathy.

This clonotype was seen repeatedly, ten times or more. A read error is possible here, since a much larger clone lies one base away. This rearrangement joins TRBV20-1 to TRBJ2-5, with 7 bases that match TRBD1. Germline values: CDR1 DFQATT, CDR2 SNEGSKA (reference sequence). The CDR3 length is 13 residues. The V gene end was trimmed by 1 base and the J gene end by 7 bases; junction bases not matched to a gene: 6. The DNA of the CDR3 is TGCAGTGCTAGAGGGGGGACAGTGGGGACCCAGTACTTC. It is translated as CSARGGTVGTQYF.

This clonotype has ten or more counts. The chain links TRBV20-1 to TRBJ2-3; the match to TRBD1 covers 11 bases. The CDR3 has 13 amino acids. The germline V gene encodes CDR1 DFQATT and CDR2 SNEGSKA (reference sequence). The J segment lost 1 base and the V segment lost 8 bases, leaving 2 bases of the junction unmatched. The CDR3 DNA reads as TGCAGTCGGACAGGGGGCGGCACAGATACGCAGTATTTT. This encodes CSRTGGGTDTQYF.

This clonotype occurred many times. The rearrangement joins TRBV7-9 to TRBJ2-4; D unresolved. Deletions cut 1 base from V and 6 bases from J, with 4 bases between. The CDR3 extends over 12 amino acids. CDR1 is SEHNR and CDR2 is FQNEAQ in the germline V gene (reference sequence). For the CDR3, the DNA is TGTGCCAGCAGCTTAGAGGGAAACATTCAGTACTTC. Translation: CASSLEGNIQYF.

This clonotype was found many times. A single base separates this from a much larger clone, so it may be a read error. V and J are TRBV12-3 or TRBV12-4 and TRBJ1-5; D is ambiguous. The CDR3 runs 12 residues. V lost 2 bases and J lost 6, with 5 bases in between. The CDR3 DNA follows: TGTGCCAGCAGTTTAACTGTTCAGCCCCAGCATTTT. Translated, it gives CASSLTVQPQHF.

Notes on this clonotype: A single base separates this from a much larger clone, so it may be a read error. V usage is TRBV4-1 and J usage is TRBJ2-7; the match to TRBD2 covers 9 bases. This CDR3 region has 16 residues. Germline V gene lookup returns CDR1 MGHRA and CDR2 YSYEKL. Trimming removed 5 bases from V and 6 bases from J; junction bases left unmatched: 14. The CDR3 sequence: CASSSPQRTSVSEQYF. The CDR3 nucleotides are TGCGCCAGCAGCTCGCCCCAACGGACTAGCGTCTCCGAGCAGTACTTC.